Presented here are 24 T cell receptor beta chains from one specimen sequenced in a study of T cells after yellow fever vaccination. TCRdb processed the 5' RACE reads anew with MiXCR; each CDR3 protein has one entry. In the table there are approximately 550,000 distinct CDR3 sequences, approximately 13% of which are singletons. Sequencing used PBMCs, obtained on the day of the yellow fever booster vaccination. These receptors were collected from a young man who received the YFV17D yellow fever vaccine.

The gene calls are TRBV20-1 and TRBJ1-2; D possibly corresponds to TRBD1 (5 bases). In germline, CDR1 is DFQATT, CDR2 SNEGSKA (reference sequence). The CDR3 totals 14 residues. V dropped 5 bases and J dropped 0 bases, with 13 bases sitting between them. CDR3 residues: CSAYQTASNYGYTF. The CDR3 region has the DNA TGCAGTGCTTATCAGACAGCTTCTAACTATGGCTACACCTTC.

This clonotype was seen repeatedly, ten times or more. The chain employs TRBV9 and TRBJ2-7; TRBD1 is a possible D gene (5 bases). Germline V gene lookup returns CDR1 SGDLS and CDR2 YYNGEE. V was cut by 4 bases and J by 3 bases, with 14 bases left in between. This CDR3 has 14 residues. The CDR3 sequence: CASSLDGRGYEQYF. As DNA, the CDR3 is TGTGCCAGCAGCTTAGACGGAAGGGGCTACGAGCAGTACTTC.

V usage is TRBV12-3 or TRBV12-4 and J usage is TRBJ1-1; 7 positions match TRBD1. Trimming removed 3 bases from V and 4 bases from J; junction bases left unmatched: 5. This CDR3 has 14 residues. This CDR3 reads CASSFKGASTEAFF. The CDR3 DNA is TGTGCCAGCAGTTTCAAGGGGGCGAGCACTGAAGCTTTCTTT.

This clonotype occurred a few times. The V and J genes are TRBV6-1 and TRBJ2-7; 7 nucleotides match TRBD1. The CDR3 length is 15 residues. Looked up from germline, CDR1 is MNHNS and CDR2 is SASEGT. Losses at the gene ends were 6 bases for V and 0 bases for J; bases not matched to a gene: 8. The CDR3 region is CASSSPGQTSYEQYF. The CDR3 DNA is TGTGCCAGCAGCAGCCCGGGACAGACCTCCTACGAGCAGTACTTC.

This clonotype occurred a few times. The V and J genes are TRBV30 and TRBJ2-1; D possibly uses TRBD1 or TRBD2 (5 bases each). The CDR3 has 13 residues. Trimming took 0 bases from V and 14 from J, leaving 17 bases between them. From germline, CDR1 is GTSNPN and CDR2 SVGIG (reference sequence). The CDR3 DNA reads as TGTGCCTGGAGTGTACCTCTGACGGGACGTAAGTTCTTC. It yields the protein CAWSVPLTGRKFF.

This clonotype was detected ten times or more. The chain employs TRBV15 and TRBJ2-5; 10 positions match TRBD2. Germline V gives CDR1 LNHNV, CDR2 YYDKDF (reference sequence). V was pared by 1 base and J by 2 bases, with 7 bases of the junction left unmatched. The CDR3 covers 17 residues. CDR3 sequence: CATSRGLGTSEQETQYF. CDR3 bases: TGTGCCACCAGCAGAGGATTAGGGACTAGCGAACAAGAGACCCAGTACTTC.

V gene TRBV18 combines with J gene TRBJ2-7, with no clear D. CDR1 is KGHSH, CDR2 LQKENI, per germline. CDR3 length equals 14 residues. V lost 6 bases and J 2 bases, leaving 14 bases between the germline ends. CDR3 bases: TGTGCCAGCTCCCCCACCGACGGAACCTACGAGCAGTACTTC. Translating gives CASSPTDGTYEQYF.

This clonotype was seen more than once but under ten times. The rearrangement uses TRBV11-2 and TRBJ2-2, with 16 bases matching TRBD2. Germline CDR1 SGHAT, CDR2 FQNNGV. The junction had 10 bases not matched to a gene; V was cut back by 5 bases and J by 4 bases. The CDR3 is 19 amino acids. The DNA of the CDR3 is TGTGCCAGCAGCCCTCTCCCGGGACTAGCGGGAGGGCCCACCGGGGAGCTGTTTTTT. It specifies CASSPLPGLAGGPTGELFF.

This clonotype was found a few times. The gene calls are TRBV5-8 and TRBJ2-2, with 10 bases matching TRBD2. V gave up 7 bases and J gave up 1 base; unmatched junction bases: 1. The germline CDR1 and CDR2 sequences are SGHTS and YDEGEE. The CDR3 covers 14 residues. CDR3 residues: CASQREGNTGELFF. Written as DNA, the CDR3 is TGTGCCAGCCAGCGGGAGGGGAACACCGGGGAGCTGTTTTTT.

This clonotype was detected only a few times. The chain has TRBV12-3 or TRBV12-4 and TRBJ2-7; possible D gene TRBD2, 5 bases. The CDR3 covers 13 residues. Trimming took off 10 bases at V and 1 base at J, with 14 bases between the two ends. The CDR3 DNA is TGTGCCACCCGAACCACGGGGTCCTACGAGCAGTACTTC. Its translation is CATRTTGSYEQYF.

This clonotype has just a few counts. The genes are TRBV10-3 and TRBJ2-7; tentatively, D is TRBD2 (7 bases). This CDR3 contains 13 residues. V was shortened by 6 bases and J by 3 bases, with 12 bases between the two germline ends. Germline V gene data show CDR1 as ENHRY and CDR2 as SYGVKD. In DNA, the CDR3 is TGTGCCATCAGGGGGGGGCGGGGCTACGAGCAGTACTTC. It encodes CAIRGGRGYEQYF.

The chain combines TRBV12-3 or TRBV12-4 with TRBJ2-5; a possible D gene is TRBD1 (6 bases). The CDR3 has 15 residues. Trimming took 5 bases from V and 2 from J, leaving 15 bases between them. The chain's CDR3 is CASSAGGGQQETQYF. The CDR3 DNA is TGTGCCAGCAGTGCCGGAGGCGGACAGCAAGAGACCCAGTACTTC.

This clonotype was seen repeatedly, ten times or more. The CDR3 sequence is CASRSGTSYGNEQFF. The CDR3 DNA sequence: TGTGCCAGCAGGTCCGGGACTAGCTATGGAAATGAGCAGTTCTTC. The V gene is TRBV5-5, the J gene TRBJ2-1; 9 positions agree with TRBD2. There are 15 residues in the CDR3. Germline assignment: CDR1 SGHKS and CDR2 YYEKEE (reference sequence). V lost 5 bases and J lost 7; bases outside the gene matches: 10.

Here the CDR3 reads CASSLASGRREQFF. The CDR3 region has the DNA TGTGCCAGCAGTTTAGCTAGCGGGAGGCGTGAGCAGTTCTTC. This sequence joins TRBV28 and TRBJ2-1; 11 positions match TRBD2. The CDR3 length is 14 residues. Germline V gives CDR1 MDHEN, CDR2 SYDVKM. Trimming at V came to 2 bases and at J to 9 bases, leaving 3 bases not matched to a gene.

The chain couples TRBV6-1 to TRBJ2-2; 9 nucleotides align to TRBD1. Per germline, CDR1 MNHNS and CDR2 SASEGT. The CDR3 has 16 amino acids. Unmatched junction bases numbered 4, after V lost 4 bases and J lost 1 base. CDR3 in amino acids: CASSGRGQGNTGELFF. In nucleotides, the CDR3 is TGTGCCAGCAGTGGACGGGGACAGGGGAACACCGGGGAGCTGTTTTTT.

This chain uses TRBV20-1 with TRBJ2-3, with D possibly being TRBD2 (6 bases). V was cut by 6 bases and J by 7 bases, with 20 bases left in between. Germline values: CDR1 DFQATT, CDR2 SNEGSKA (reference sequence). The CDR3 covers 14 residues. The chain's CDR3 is CSAPDDGSSNTQYF. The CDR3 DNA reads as TGCAGTGCACCGGACGACGGGAGTAGTAATACGCAGTATTTT.

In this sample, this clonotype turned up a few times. CDR3 amino acids: CSATRQQETQYF. The DNA for the CDR3 is TGCAGTGCTACACGACAGCAAGAGACCCAGTACTTC. The chain joins TRBV20-1 to TRBJ2-5; D is possibly TRBD1 (5 bases). Germline CDR1 and CDR2: DFQATT and SNEGSKA (reference sequence). V was shortened by 4 bases and J by 2 bases, with 8 bases between the two germline ends. The CDR3 spans 12 residues.

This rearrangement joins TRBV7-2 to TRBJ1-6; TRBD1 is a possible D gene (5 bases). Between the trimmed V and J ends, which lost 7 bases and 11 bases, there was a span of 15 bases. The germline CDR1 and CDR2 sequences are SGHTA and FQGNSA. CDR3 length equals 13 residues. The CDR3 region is CASTPIGGAPLHF. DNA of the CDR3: TGTGCCAGCACTCCCATTGGGGGGGCACCCCTCCACTTT.

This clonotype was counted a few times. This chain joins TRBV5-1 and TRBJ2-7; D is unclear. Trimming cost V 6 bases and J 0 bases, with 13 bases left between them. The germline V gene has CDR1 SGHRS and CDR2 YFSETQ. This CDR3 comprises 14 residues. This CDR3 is CASTAMTSSYEQYF. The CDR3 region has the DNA TGCGCCAGCACCGCTATGACAAGCTCCTACGAGCAGTACTTC.

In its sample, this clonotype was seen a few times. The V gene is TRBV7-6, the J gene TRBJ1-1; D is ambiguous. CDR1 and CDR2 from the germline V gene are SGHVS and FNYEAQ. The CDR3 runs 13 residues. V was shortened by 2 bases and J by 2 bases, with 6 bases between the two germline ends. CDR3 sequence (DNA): TGTGCCAGCAGCTTATCGGAAAACACTGAAGCTTTCTTT. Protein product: CASSLSENTEAFF.

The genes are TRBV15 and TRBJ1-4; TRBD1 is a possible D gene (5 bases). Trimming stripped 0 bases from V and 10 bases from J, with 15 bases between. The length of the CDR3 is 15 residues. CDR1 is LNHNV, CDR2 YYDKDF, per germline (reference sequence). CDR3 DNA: TGTGCCACCAGCAGAGAGGGGAGGCAGGGAGGAAAACTGTTTTTT. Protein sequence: CATSREGRQGGKLFF.

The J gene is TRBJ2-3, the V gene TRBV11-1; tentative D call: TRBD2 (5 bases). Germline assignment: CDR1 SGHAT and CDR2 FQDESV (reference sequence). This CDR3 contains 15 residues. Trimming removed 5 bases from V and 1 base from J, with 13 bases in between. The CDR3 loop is CASSRGSSRTDTQYF. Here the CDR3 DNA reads TGTGCCAGCAGCCGTGGGAGTTCTCGCACAGATACGCAGTATTTT. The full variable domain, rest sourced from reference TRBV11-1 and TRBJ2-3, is EAEVAQSPRYKITEKSQAVAFWCDPISGHATLYWYRQILGQGPELLVQFQDESVVDDSQLPKDRFSAERLKGVDSTLKIQPAELGDSAMYLCASSRGSSRTDTQYFGPGTRLTVL.

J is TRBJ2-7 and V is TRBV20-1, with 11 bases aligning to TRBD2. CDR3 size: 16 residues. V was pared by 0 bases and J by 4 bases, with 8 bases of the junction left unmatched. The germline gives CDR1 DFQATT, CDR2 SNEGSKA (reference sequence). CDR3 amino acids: CSAREGTSGGSYEQYF. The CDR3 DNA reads TGCAGTGCTAGAGAAGGGACTAGCGGAGGTTCTTACGAGCAGTACTTC.

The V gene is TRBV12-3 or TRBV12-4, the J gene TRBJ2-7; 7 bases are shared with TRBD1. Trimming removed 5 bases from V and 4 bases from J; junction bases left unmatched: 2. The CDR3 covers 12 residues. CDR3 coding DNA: TGTGCCAGCAGTGACAGGGCTTACGAGCAGTACTTC. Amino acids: CASSDRAYEQYF.